This passage covers 5 T cell receptor beta chains from one sample sequenced in a study of cytomegalovirus exposure and HLA in healthy donors. Both 60 Vbeta primers and 13 Jbeta primers went into the PCR. TCRdb keeps only in-frame clones here, not all; method: immunoSEQ multiplex PCR. The repertoire has about 170,000 clones, over 60% of them found once; the top ten carry about 1.6%. The sequenced material came from PBMCs. The receptors were gathered from a girl aged 5 to 17 in good health and CMV-seronegative.

This clone was found a few times. This chain joins TRBV5-1 and TRBJ1-4; D is possibly TRBD1 (6 bases). Between the trimmed V and J ends, which lost 0 bases and 5 bases, there was a span of 8 bases. CDR1 and CDR2 (germline): SGHRS, YFSETQ. The length of the CDR3 is 14 residues. CDR3 loop: CASSLVGTNEKLFF. The CDR3 DNA reads as TGCGCCAGCAGCTTGGTTGGGACAAATGAAAAACTGTTTTTT.

The rearrangement links TRBV25-1 to TRBJ1-1; possibly TRBD1 for D (5 bases). Germline assignment: CDR1 MGHDK and CDR2 SYGVNS. The V end lost 3 bases, the J end lost 5 bases, and 19 bases lay between the germline ends. The CDR3 has 16 residues. The CDR3 DNA follows: TGTGCCAGCAGTGATTGGGGCGGGGCAGGCGGGACTGAAGCTTTCTTT. It is translated as CASSDWGGAGGTEAFF.

V is TRBV19 and J is TRBJ1-5; D not certain. Germline V lookup: CDR1 LNHDA, CDR2 SQIVND (reference sequence). The CDR3 totals 13 residues. Trimming left V 5 bases short and J 4 bases short, with 9 bases between. This chain's CDR3 is CASSPKPNQPQHF. The CDR3 nucleotides read TGTGCCAGTAGTCCAAAGCCAAATCAGCCCCAGCATTTT. Supplemented by reference TRBV19 and TRBJ1-5, the full variable domain reads DGGITQSPKYLFRKEGQNVTLSCEQNLNHDAMYWYRQDPGQGLRLIYYSQIVNDFQKGDIAEGYSVSREKKESFPLTVTSAQKNPTAFYLCASSPKPNQPQHFGDGTRLSIL.

The chain recombines TRBV7-8 with TRBJ1-2; D might be TRBD1 (5 bases). V was trimmed by 5 bases and J by 7 bases, leaving 23 bases between them. This CDR3 has 16 residues. Looked up from germline, CDR1 is SGHVS and CDR2 is FQNEAQ. CDR3 bases: TGTGCCAGCAGCCCTCAGACAGCCGGGCCCATCTTTGGCTACACCTTC. It is translated as CASSPQTAGPIFGYTF.

The rearrangement joins TRBV6-5 to TRBJ1-1; D perhaps matches TRBD1 (5 bases). CDR1 MNHEY and CDR2 SVGAGI come from the germline V gene. Trimming took 7 bases from V and 1 from J, leaving 13 bases between them. This CDR3 is 14 amino acids long. CDR3 sequence (DNA): TGTGCCAGCACGTTTGACAGAAAGAACACTGAAGCTTTCTTT. Its translation is CASTFDRKNTEAFF.